This entry features one TCR beta chain sequence. Its specificity is unknown. This sample is part of a study of cytomegalovirus exposure and HLA in healthy donors. The study, taken as a whole, reports: With later analysis, a missense DCLRE1C variant became linked to TCR beta V- and J-gene trimming.

The study ran its PCR with 60 Vbeta and 13 Jbeta primers. Assay: immunoSEQ multiplex PCR; the TCRdb copy retains only in-frame clones and omits some. The table includes fewer than 150,000 clones, about 80% detected once. The sample consisted of PBMCs. The source of this sequence is a man between 60 and 75 years old in good health and CMV-seropositive.

CDR3 coding DNA: TGTGCCAGCAGCTTAGTTATCAGGGGGCGCTTGGATCAGCCCCAGCATTTT. It yields the protein CASSLVIRGRLDQPQHF. The chain has TRBV7-8 and TRBJ1-5; 8 bases match TRBD1. CDR1 and CDR2 from the germline V gene are SGHVS and FQNEAQ. The CDR3 has 17 amino acids. With 1 base clipped from V and 5 bases from J, the junction kept 10 bases outside the gene matches.